This T cell receptor beta chain comes out of a study of chronic HIV infection and antiretroviral therapy. TCRdb reprocessed the 5' RACE reads via MiXCR and lists one record per CDR3 protein. The table includes about 38,000 distinct CDR3 sequences, around 8.7% detected once. The CDR3 has 16 amino acids. CDR1 is MDHEN, CDR2 SYDVKM, per germline. V gave up 2 bases and J gave up 6 bases, with 14 bases separating them. The V gene is TRBV28, the J gene TRBJ1-6; possibly TRBD1 for D (6 bases). The source material was peripheral blood. This receptor was obtained from an adult who had HIV and had not received antiretroviral therapy, or was an uninfected healthy control (not recorded which). CDR3 in DNA: TGTGCCAGCAGTTTAGGCGGGGGCTGGGGTAATTCACCCCTCCACTTT. This codes for CASSLGGGWGNSPLHF.